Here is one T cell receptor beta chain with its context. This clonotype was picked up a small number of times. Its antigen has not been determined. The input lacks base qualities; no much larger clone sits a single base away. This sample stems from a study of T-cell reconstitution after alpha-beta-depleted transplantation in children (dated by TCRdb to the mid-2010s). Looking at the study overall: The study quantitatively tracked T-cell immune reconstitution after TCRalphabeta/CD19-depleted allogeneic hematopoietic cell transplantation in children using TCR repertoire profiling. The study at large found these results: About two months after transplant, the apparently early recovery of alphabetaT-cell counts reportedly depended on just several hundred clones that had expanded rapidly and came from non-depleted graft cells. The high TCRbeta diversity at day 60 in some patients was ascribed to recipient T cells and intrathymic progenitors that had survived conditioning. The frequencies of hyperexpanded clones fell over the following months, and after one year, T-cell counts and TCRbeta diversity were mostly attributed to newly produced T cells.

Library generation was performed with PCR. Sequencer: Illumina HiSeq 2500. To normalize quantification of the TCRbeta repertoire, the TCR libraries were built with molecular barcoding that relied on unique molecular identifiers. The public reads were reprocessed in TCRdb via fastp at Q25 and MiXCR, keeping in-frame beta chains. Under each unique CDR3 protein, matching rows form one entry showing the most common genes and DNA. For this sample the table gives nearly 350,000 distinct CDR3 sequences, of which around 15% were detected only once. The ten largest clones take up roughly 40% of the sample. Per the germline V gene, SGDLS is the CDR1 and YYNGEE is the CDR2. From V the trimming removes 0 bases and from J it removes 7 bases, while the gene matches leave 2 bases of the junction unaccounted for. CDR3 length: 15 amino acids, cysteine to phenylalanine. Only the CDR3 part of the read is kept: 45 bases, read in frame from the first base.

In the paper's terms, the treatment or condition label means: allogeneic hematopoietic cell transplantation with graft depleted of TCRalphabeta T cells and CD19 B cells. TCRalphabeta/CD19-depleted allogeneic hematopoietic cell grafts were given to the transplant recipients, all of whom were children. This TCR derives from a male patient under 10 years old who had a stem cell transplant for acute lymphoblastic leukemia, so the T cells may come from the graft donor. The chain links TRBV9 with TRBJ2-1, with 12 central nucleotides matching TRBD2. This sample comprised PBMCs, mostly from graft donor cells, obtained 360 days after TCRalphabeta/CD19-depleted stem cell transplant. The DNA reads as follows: TGTGCCAGCAGCGTAGGCCTAGCGGGAGGGAATGAGCAGTTCTTC. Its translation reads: CASSVGLAGGNEQFF.